This TCR beta chain is from a study of blood T cell repertoires in COVID-19. Study-wide background: T cells, B-cell-depleted T cells, or PBMCs provided the cDNA or gDNA that served as material.

The authors' processing: Amplification of reference gene primers was used by the study to estimate nucleated cell counts. Libraries were prepared by immunoSEQ multiplex PCR; TCRdb keeps only in-frame clonotypes and omits some of them. The DNA gave D and trimming, while V, J and clone size come from that table. The sample lists 100,000 to 120,000 clones, about 85% occurring once. CDR1 is SGHNT and CDR2 is YYREEE in the germline V gene (reference sequence). V lost 4 bases, J lost 3 bases, and 16 bases lay in between. The CDR3 loop spans 15 amino acids. This TCR was recovered from a man between 45 and 60 years old with acute or convalescent COVID-19. This sequence joins TRBV5-4 and TRBJ2-5; TRBD2 is a possible D gene (6 bases). Sequencing used peripheral blood. CDR3 loop: CASSLLGGGKETQYF. CDR3 bases: TGTGCCAGCAGCCTGCTTGGGGGAGGTAAAGAGACCCAGTACTTC.